Here is one TCR beta chain with its context. This record belongs to a study of shared clonotypes between healthy human individuals. Using immunoSEQ multiplex PCR, the repertoire was profiled, and TCRdb retains in-frame clones only, with some absent. The data hold 1.5 million to 1.9 million clones, with under 99% observed a single time. This CDR3 has 14 amino acids. Germline loops: CDR1 LNHDA, CDR2 SQIVND (reference sequence). V dropped 1 base and J dropped 3 bases, with 7 bases sitting between them. Sequencing was done on a sample of naive CD4+ T cells sorted from blood. Subset indicated: CD45RA+ positively selected. The clonotype comes from a man aged 30-40 years in good health. The chain recombines TRBV19 with TRBJ2-1; perhaps TRBD1 as D (5 bases). CDR3 nucleotide sequence: TGTGCCAGTAGTATAGGACAGATCTACAATGAGCAGTTCTTC. Translation gives CASSIGQIYNEQFF.